This TCR beta chain stems from a study of spatial heterogeneity in lung cancer. A remark on this clonotype: The conserved phenylalanine or tryptophan normally closing the CDR3 is absent here, so this likely arose from a read error.

CDR1 SGHDT and CDR2 YYEEEE come from the germline V gene. The CDR3 covers 15 residues. Deletions cut 4 bases from V and 0 bases from J, with 11 bases between. Time point denoted: sample taken at primary tumor resection. The cohort: over 65 early-stage, untreated non-small cell lung cancer patients. Unsorted samples of tumor, nontumor lung or frozen PBMC had their whole RNA sequenced. TCRdb independently ran MiXCR on the 5' RACE reads; one entry per CDR3 protein. The sample has tens of thousands of distinct CDR3 sequences; around 13% are singletons. The sequence was collected from a male donor with early-stage non-small cell lung cancer. The chain has TRBV5-6 and TRBJ2-1; D may be TRBD2 (5 bases). This specimen was PBMCs, taken at surgery. The CDR3 DNA is TGTGCCAGCAGCCGGACTCTTAGCTCCTACAATGAGCAGTTCCTC. Translating gives CASSRTLSSYNEQFL.